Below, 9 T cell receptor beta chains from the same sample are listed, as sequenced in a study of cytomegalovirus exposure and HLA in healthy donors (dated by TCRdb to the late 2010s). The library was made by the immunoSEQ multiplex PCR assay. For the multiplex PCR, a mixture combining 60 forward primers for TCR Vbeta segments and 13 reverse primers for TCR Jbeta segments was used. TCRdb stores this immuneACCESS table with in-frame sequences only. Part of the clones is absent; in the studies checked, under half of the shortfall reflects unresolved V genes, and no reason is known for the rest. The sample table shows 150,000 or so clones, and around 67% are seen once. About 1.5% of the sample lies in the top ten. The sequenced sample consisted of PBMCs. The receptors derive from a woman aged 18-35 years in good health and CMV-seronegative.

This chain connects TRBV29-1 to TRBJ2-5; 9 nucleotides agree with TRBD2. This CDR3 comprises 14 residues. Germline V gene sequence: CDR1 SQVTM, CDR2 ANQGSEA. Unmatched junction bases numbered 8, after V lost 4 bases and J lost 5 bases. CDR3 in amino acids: CSVVLAGGGETQYF. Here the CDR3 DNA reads TGCAGCGTTGTACTAGCGGGTGGCGGGGAGACCCAGTACTTC.

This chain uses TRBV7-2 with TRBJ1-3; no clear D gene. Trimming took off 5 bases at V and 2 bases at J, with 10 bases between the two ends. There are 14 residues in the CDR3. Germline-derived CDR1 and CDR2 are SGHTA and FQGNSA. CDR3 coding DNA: TGTGCCAGCAGCAGCGGAAGGGCTGGAAACACCATATATTTT. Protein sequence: CASSSGRAGNTIYF.

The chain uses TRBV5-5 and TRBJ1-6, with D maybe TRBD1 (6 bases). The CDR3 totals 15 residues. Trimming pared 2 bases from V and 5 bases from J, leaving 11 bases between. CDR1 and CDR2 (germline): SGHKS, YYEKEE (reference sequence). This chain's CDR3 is CASSLTGWNNSPLHF. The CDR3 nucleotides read TGTGCCAGCAGCTTAACAGGGTGGAATAATTCACCCCTCCACTTT.

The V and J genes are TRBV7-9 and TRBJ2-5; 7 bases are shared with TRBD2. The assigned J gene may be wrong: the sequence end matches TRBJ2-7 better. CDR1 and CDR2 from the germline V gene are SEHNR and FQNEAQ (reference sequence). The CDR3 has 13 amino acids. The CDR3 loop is CASSLGGWHEQYF. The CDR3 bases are TGTGCCAGCAGCTTGGGGGGGTGGCACGAGCAGTACTTC.

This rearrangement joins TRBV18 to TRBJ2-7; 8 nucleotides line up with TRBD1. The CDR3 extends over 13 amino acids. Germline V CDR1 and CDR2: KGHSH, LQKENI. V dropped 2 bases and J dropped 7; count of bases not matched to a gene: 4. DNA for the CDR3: TGTGCCAGCTCACCAGTACAGGGGGGAGAGCAGTACGTC. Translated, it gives CASSPVQGGEQYV.

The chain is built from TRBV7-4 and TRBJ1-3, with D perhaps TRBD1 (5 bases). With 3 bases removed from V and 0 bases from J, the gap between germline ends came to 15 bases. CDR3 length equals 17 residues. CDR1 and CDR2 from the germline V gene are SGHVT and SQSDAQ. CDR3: CASSFIGRGNSGNTIYF. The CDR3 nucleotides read TGTGCCAGCAGCTTTATCGGTAGGGGAAACTCTGGAAACACCATATATTTT.

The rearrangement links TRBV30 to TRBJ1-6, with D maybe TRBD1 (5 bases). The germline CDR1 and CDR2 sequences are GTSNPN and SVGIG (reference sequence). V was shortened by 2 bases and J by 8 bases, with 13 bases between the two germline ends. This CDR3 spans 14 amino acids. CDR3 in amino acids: CAWSSQGLDSPLHF. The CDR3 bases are TGTGCCTGGAGTTCCCAGGGATTAGATTCACCCCTCCACTTT.

This CDR3 reads CATSRDLTGAYEQYF. In nucleotides, the CDR3 is TGTGCCACCAGCAGAGATCTGACAGGGGCCTACGAGCAGTACTTC. The chain has TRBV15 and TRBJ2-7, with 8 bases identical to TRBD1. Germline V gene sequence: CDR1 LNHNV, CDR2 YYDKDF (reference sequence). The CDR3 is made up of 15 amino acids. J gave up 2 bases and V 0 bases, and 3 bases lay outside the gene matches.

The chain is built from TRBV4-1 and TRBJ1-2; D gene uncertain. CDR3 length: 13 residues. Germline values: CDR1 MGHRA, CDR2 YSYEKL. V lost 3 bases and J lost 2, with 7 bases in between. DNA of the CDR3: TGCGCCAGCAGCCATATAGTCAACTATGGCTACACCTTC. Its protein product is CASSHIVNYGYTF.